This TCR beta chain comes out of a study of blood T cells in healthy people across ages (dated by TCRdb to the mid-2010s). Regarding the study in general: Template switching captured roughly one uniquely barcoded TCR beta cDNA molecule per two T cells in model experiments. Two additional independent replicas of 1 million unique cDNA reads from the same blood draw were analyzed for two donors (one aged 18 to 29 and one aged 80 or older). Donors were grouped into four age groups: young (average approximately 15 years), middle-aged (roughly 40), aged (over 55) and long-lived (approximately 82). To track age-related changes in TCR beta repertoire diversity, the study relied on deep sequencing normalized with unique cDNA molecular identifiers. To avoid experimental bias, donors of different ages were spread randomly across the sequencing lanes. Here is what the overall study found, with its caveats: The CMV infection status of donors was not known, potentially confounding age-related changes in expanded clonotypes. Observed TCR beta diversity correlated strongly with the percentage of naive T cells measured by flow cytometry. Conclusive comparison of naive and antigen-experienced compartments was prevented by the profiling of bulk unsorted PBMCs. Estimates of total diversity based on one million sequenced T cells were regarded as lower bounds and as underestimates. Observed TCR beta diversity per million T cells fell roughly linearly with age, and a significant reduction was already apparent by age around 36. Compared with the aged group, the long-lived group had more naive CD4+ T cells, fewer expanded clones and increased TCR diversity, suggesting age selection.

The CDR3 goes from the cysteine to the phenylalanine over 12 residues. Just CDR3 DNA is preserved here, 36 bases in frame from base 1. According to the germline V gene, CDR1 reads SGHTA and CDR2 reads FQGNSA. V drops 4 bases and J drops 7 bases, leaving 8 bases in between. Donors were 39 systemically healthy Caucasian individuals from Russia aged 6 to 90 years. Each donor gave 8.5 to 10 milliliters of peripheral blood, collected into EDTA-treated Vacutainer tubes. Ficoll-Paque density-gradient centrifugation was used to isolate PBMCs, with at least 6.5 million per sample. Total RNA, at least 5 micrograms per sample, was extracted from PBMCs with Trizol reagent. For every donor, flow cytometry on a PBMC aliquot measured the percentage of naive CD45RAhigh/CD27high T cells. Library generation was performed with 5' RACE. Sequencing instrument: Illumina HiSeq 2500. A second roughly 7 to 12 cycle PCR used a sample-barcoded 5' primer and a J-beta primer mix. A unique molecular identifier was introduced onto each TCR beta cDNA molecule by a template-switch 5' adaptor carrying 12 random nucleotides. Each sample yielded at least 3 million CDR3-containing paired-end reads. The Mint cDNA synthesis kit, primed by a TRBC-specific oligonucleotide, was used to synthesize first-strand cDNA from all RNA. Following uracil-DNA glycosylase treatment, all cDNA underwent a first 18-cycle PCR with the universal primers M1SS and BC2_uni_R. The authors' analysis ran thus. Each sample was normalized by randomly selecting 1 million high-quality reads, each carrying a distinct molecular identifier. Reads with shared molecular identifiers were discarded instead of being binned into consensus sequences. MiTCR, set to a Q25 quality threshold and the strictest error-elimination algorithm, was used for CDR3 identification, clonotype clustering and error correction. Lower-bound total TCR beta diversity was estimated with a nonparametric unseen species model using Euler transformation. TCRdb reprocessed the public reads (quality trimming at Q25 with fastp, clone calling with MiXCR) and kept in-frame beta chains. Identical CDR3 protein sequences are pooled into one entry, listed with their most common genes and DNA. These V and J calls rely on TCRdb rather than the paper's analysis. Here the sample has about 1.1 million distinct CDR3 sequences; more than 30% occur a single time. The biggest ten clones account for approximately 14% of the sample.

A remark on this clonotype: No cognate antigen has been identified for it. Qualities for individual bases were not recorded, and no much larger clone is one base off.

The rearranged chain carries TRBV7-2 and TRBJ2-1; too little of a D gene remains to name it. This TCR came from a man in his late teens or twenties in good health. The specimen sequenced was blood. This receptor carries the CDR3 CASSSSTNEQFF. The nucleotide sequence is TGTGCCAGCAGCTCATCGACTAATGAGCAGTTCTTC.